The 6 T cell receptor beta chains listed next were all sequenced from one sample in a study of cytomegalovirus exposure and HLA in healthy donors. Vbeta (60) and Jbeta (13) primers were used in the PCR. Sequencing was performed with immunoSEQ multiplex PCR; in TCRdb, only in-frame clones are kept and a portion is missing. The sample records under 250,000 clones, about four fifths being singletons. The sample taken for sequencing was PBMCs. Every receptor here comes from a man in his forties or fifties in good health and CMV-seropositive.

The chain has TRBV9 and TRBJ2-1; TRBD1 matches at 9 bases. CDR1 is SGDLS, CDR2 YYNGEE, per germline. Unmatched junction bases numbered 4, after V lost 3 bases and J lost 0 bases. The CDR3 is made up of 16 amino acids. In DNA form, the CDR3 reads TGTGCCAGCAGCGCCGGGACAGGGAGCTCCTACAATGAGCAGTTCTTC. Protein: CASSAGTGSSYNEQFF.

The V call is TRBV7-9, the J call TRBJ1-5; 9 bases are shared with TRBD1. V was pared by 4 bases and J by 4 bases, with 5 bases of the junction left unmatched. This CDR3 has 15 residues. CDR1 SEHNR and CDR2 FQNEAQ come from the germline V gene (reference sequence). CDR3 sequence: CASSSDRGWNQPQHF. CDR3 bases: TGTGCCAGCAGCTCGGACAGGGGATGGAATCAGCCCCAGCATTTT.

V usage is TRBV7-8 and J usage is TRBJ2-7; TRBD2 aligns across 9 bases. Unmatched junction bases numbered 5, after V lost 5 bases and J lost 3 bases. This CDR3 has 14 residues. Germline V gene data show CDR1 as SGHVS and CDR2 as FQNEAQ. The CDR3 loop reads CASSASGKGYEQYF. The DNA of the CDR3 is TGTGCCAGCAGCGCTAGCGGGAAGGGCTACGAGCAGTACTTC.

The chain links TRBV5-1 to TRBJ2-7; 7 positions match TRBD1. Per the germline V gene, CDR1 is SGHRS and CDR2 is YFSETQ. This CDR3 contains 13 residues. The V segment lost 5 bases and the J segment 3 bases; nucleotides outside the gene matches: 5. For the CDR3, the DNA is TGCGCCAGCAGACGGGACAGAGACTACGAGCAGTACTTC. Amino acid sequence: CASRRDRDYEQYF.

This clone has more than one count but fewer than ten. The rearrangement links TRBV5-1 to TRBJ2-1, with TRBD2 matching over 7 bases. The CDR3 consists of 14 residues. Germline CDR1 SGHRS, CDR2 YFSETQ. The V and J ends lost 5 bases and 10 bases, in that order; junction bases with no gene match: 12. The DNA for the CDR3 is TGCGCCAGCAGACGGACTAGTGTGCAAGGGGAGCAGTTCTTC. This sequence encodes CASRRTSVQGEQFF.

CDR3 loop: CASREGLAGTYNEQFF. Written as DNA, the CDR3 is TGTGCCAGCAGGGAAGGGCTAGCGGGAACTTACAATGAGCAGTTCTTC. The chain carries TRBV7-2 and TRBJ2-1; 9 bases fit TRBD2. J was trimmed by 4 bases and V by 6 bases; bases with no gene match: 10. This CDR3 spans 16 amino acids. Germline lookup yields CDR1 SGHTA and CDR2 FQGNSA.